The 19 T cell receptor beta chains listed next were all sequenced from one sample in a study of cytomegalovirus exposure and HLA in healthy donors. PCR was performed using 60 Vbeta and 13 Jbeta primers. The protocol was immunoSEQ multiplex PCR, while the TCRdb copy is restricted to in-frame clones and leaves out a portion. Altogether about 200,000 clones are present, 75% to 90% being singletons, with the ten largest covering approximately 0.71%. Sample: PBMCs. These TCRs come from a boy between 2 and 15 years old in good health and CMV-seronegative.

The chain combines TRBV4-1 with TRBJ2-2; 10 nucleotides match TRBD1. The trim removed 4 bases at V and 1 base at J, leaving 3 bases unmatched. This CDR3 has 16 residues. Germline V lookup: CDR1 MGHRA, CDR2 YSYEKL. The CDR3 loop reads CASSPDRGRNTGELFF. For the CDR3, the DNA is TGCGCCAGCAGCCCCGACAGGGGGCGGAACACCGGGGAGCTGTTTTTT.

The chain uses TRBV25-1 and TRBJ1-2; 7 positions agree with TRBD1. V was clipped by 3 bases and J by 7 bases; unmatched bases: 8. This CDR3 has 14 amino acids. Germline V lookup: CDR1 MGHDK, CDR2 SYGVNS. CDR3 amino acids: CASSDFDRVGGYTF. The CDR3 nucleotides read TGTGCCAGCAGTGATTTTGACAGGGTGGGTGGCTACACCTTC.

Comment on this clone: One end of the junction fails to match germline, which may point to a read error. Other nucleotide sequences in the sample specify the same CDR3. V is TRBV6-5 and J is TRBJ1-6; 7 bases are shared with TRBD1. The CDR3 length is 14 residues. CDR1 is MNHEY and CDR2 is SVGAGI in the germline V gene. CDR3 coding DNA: TGCGCCAGCAGGTCGACAGGGCATAATTCACCCCTCCACTTT. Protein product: CASRSTGHNSPLHF.

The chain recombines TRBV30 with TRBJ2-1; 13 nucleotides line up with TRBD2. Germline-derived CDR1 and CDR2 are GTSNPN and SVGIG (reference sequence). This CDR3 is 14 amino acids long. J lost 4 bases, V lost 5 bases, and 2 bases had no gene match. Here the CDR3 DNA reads TGTGCCTGGGTACTAGCGGGGGGGTACAATGAGCAGTTCTTC. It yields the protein CAWVLAGGYNEQFF. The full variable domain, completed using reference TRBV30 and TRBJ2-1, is SQTIHQWPATLVQPVGSPLSLECTVEGTSNPNLYWYRQAAGRGLQLLFYSVGIGQISSEVPQNLSASRPQDRQFILSSKKLLLSDSGFYLCAWVLAGGYNEQFFGPGTRLTVL.

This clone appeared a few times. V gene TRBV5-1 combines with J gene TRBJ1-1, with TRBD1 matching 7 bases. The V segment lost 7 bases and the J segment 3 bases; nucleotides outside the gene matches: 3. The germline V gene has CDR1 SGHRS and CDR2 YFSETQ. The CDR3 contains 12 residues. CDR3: CASGTDYTEAFF. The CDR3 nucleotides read TGCGCCAGCGGGACAGACTACACTGAAGCTTTCTTT.

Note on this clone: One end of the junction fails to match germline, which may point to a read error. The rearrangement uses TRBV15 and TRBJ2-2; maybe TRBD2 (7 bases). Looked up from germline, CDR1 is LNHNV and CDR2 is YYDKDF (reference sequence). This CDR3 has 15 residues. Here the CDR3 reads CATSREQGTTEELFF. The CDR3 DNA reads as TGTGCCACCAGCAGAGAGCAGGGGACTACCGAGGAGCTGTTTTTT. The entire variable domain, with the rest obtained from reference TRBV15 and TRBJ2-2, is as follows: DAMVIQNPRYQVTQFGKPVTLSCSQTLNHNVMYWYQQKSSQAPKLLFHYYDKDFNNEADTPDNFQSRRPNTSFCFLDIRSPGLGDTAMYLCATSREQGTTEELFFGEGSRLTVL.

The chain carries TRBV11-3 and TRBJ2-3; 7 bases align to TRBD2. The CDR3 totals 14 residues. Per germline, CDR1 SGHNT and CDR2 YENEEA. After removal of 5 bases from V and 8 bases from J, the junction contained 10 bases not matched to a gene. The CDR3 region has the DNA TGTGCCAGCAGCCCCGGTTGGGGCGGGGGTACGCAGTATTTT. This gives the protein CASSPGWGGGTQYF.

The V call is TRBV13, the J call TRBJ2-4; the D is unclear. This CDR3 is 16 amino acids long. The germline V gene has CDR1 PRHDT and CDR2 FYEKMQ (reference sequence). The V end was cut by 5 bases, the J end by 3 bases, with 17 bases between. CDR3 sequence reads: CASSTALTLNKNIQYF. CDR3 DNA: TGTGCCAGCAGCACCGCTCTCACTCTCAACAAAAACATTCAGTACTTC.

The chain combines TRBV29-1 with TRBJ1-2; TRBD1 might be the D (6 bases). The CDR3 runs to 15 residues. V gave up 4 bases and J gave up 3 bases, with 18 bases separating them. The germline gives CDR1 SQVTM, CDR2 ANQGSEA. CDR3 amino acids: CSVGMRPRGDYGYTF. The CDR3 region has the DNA TGCAGCGTTGGCATGAGGCCCAGGGGCGACTATGGCTACACCTTC.

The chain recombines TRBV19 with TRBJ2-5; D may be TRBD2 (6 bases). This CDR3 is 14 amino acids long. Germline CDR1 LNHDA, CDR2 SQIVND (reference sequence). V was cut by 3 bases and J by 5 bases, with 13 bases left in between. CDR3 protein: CASSMAGGGETQYF. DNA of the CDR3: TGTGCCAGTAGTATGGCTGGAGGAGGGGAGACCCAGTACTTC. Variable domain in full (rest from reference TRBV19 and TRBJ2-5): DGGITQSPKYLFRKEGQNVTLSCEQNLNHDAMYWYRQDPGQGLRLIYYSQIVNDFQKGDIAEGYSVSREKKESFPLTVTSAQKNPTAFYLCASSMAGGGETQYFGPGTRLLVL.

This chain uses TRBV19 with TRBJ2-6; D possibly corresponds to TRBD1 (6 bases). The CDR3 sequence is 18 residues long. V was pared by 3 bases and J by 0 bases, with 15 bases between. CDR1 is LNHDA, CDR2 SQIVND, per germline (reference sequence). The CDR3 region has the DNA TGTGCCAGTAGTATCCAACTGACAGGCTACTCTGGGGCCAACGTCCTGACTTTC. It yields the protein CASSIQLTGYSGANVLTF. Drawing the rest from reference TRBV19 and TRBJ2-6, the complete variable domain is DGGITQSPKYLFRKEGQNVTLSCEQNLNHDAMYWYRQDPGQGLRLIYYSQIVNDFQKGDIAEGYSVSREKKESFPLTVTSAQKNPTAFYLCASSIQLTGYSGANVLTFGAGSRLTVL.

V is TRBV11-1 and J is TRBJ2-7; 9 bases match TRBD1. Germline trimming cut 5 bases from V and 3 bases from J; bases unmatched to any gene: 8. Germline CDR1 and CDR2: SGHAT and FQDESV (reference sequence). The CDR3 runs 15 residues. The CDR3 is CASSGQGFTGYEQYF. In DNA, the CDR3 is TGTGCCAGCAGCGGACAGGGGTTTACGGGCTACGAGCAGTACTTC.

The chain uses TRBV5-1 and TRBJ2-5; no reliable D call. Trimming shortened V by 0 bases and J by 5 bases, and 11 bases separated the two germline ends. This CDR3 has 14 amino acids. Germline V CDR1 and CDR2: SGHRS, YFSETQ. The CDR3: CASSLGPPPETQYF. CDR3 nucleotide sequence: TGCGCCAGCAGCTTGGGGCCCCCACCTGAGACCCAGTACTTC.

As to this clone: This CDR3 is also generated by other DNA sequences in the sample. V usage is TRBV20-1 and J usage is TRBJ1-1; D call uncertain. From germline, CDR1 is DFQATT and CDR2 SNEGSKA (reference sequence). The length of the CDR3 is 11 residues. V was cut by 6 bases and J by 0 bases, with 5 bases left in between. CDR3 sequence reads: CSAPLNTEAFF. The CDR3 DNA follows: TGCAGTGCCCCATTGAACACTGAAGCTTTCTTT.

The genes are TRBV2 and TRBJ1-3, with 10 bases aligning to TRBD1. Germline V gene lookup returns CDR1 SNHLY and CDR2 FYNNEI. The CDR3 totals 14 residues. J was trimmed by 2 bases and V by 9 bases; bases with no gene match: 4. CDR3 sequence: CASRGTGAGNTIYF. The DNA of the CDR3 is TGTGCCAGTAGGGGGACAGGGGCTGGAAACACCATATATTTT.

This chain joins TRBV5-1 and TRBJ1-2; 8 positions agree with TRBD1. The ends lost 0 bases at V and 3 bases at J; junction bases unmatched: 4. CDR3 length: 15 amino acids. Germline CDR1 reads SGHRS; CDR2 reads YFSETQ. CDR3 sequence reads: CASSLAQGADYGYTF. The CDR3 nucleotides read TGCGCCAGCAGCTTGGCTCAGGGGGCAGACTATGGCTACACCTTC.

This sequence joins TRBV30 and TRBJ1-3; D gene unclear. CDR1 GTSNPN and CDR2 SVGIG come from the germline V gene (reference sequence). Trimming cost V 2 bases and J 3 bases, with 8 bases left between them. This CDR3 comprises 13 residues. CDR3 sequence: CAWSLLFGNTIYF. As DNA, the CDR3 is TGTGCCTGGAGTCTCCTGTTTGGAAACACCATATATTTT.

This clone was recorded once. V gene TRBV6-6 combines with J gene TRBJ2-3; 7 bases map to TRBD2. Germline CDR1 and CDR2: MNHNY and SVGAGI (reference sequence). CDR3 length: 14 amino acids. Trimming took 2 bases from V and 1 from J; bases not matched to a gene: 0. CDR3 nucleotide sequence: TGTGCCAGCAGTTACGGGGGGGGCACAGATACGCAGTATTTT. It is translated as CASSYGGGTDTQYF.

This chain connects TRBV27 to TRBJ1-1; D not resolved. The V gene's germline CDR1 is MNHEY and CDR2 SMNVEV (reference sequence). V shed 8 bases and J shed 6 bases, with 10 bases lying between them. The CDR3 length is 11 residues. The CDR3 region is CASGRSAEAFF. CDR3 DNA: TGTGCCAGCGGTCGGAGCGCTGAAGCTTTCTTT.